This TCR beta chain was captured by sequencing in a study of T-cell memory formation after mild COVID-19. One entry per CDR3 protein, called by TCRdb with MiXCR from the 5' RACE reads. The table includes about 110,000 distinct CDR3 sequences, around 11% detected once. This clonotype was counted between two and nine times. Trimming removed 7 bases at V and 4 bases at J, with 17 bases between. Germline lookup yields CDR1 MNHNS and CDR2 SASEGT. The CDR3 runs to 15 residues. This receptor was identified in an adult woman who had mild COVID-19 (a few samples of this study predate the infection). Cell type and time point are not known. The J gene is TRBJ2-1, the V gene TRBV6-1; a weak D match, TRBD1 (6 bases). The sample was PBMCs or a T cell subset sorted from them (not recorded which). The CDR3 coding sequence is TGTGCCAGCAATCCCGGGACATCGCTGTACAATGAGCAGTTCTTC. This codes for CASNPGTSLYNEQFF.